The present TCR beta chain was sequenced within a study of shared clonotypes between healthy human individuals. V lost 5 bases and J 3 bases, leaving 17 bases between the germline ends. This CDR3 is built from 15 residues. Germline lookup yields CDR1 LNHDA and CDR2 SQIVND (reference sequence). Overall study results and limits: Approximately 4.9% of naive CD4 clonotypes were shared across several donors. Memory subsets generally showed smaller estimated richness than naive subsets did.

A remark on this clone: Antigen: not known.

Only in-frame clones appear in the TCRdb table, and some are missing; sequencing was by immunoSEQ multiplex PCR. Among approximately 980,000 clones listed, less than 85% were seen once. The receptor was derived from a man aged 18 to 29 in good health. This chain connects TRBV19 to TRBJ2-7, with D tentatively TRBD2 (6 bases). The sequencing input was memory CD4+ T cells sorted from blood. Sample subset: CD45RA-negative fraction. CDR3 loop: CASSSQGSGLYEQYF. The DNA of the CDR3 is TGTGCCAGTAGTTCCCAGGGTAGCGGACTCTACGAGCAGTACTTC.